This T cell receptor beta chain was profiled in a study of a mutant IDH1 vaccine in newly diagnosed glioma. As for the study in general: Antecedent treatment encompassed radiotherapy, temozolomide, or their combination; the majority received both. Whole-study findings and limits: Vaccine-induced responses were seen in 93.3% of patients, spanning several MHC alleles.

The table came from immunoSEQ multiplex PCR; TCRdb's copy has only in-frame clones and leaves some out. The table records about 54,000 clones, roughly 80% of them present only once. Comment on this clone: The antigen remains undetermined.

Time point defined: baseline, week 1 (first vaccination visit). Treatment indicated: pre-vaccination baseline after standard-of-care therapy. The sequence came from a man aged 18-30 years with glioma. The specimen comprised PBMCs, sampled from a glioma patient treated with radiotherapy, temozolomide or both.

CDR3 nucleotide sequence: TGTGCCAGTACTCGGGGGTTCGTGAATCAGCCCCAGCATTTT. This gives the protein CASTRGFVNQPQHF. The genes are TRBV6-1 and TRBJ1-5, with TRBD1 as a possible D gene (5 bases). CDR3 length: 14 amino acids. CDR1 is MNHNS, CDR2 SASEGT, per germline. Trimming left V 9 bases short and J 4 bases short, with 16 bases between.